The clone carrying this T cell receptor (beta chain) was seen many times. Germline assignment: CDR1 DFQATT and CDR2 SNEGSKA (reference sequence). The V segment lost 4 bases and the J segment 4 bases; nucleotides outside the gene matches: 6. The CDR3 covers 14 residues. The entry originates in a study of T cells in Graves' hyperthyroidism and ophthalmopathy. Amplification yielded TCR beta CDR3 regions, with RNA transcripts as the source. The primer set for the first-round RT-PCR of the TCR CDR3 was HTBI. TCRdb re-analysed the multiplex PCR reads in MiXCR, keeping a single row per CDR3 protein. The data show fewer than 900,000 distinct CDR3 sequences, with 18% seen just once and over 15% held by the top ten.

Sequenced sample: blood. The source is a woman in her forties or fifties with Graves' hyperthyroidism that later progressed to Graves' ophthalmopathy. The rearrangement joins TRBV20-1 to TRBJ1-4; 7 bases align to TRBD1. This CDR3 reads CSATLRGDNEKLFF. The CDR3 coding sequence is TGCAGTGCTACCCTCAGGGGGGATAATGAAAAACTGTTTTTT.